This T cell receptor beta chain came from a study of T cells in Graves' hyperthyroidism and ophthalmopathy. General study findings and limits: Stable hyperthyroidism was separated from ophthalmopathy by a model based on 13 V-J features.

With respect to this clonotype: Its specificity is unknown.

The CDR3 has 16 amino acids. Germline V CDR1 and CDR2: ENHRY, SYGVKD. J was trimmed by 0 bases and V by 10 bases; bases with no gene match: 9. Amplification of TCR beta CDR3 regions used RNA as the template. The TCR CDR3 was amplified in a first-round RT-PCR using the HTBI primer set. TCRdb recomputed calls from the multiplex PCR reads with MiXCR, one row per CDR3 protein. This table holds more than 500,000 distinct CDR3 sequences, roughly 15% found once. Inclusion characteristics of ophthalmopathy patients comprised a Clinical Activity Score of at least 3, a NOSPECS grade of at least 4, and duration under 3 months. For the diagnoses, clinical symptoms, serum thyroxine and TRAb, thyroid ultrasound and orbital computed tomography were used.

This clonotype was obtained from a woman aged 40 to 50 with Graves' ophthalmopathy. The sequencing sample was made of blood. This chain connects TRBV10-3 to TRBJ2-2; 9 positions match TRBD2. CDR3 nucleotides: TGTGCCACCGGAACGCTAGCGGGAACGAACACCGGGGAGCTGTTTTTT. This sequence encodes CATGTLAGTNTGELFF.